This T cell receptor beta chain was observed in a study of blood T cells in healthy people across ages. Whole-study findings and limits: Diversity estimated from one million T cells was considered an underestimate.

Through a sample-barcoded 5' primer and a J-beta primer mix, a second PCR was run for about 6 to 11 cycles. TCRdb re-analysed the 5' RACE reads in MiXCR, keeping a single row per CDR3 protein. The sample has some 1.8 million distinct CDR3 sequences; about 39% are singletons. Russia was home to the donors, healthy Caucasian individuals aged 6 to 90. Each individual donor underwent a draw of roughly 10 milliliters of peripheral blood. CDR1 is SQVTM and CDR2 is ANQGSEA in the germline V gene. V shed 7 bases and J shed 1 base, with 4 bases lying between them. This CDR3 region has 10 residues. This clonotype was seen repeatedly, ten times or more. The antigen is unknown.

The clonotype originates from a human donor in good health. This chain uses TRBV29-1 with TRBJ1-1; D gene uncertain. The specimen sequenced was blood. DNA for the CDR3: TGCAGCGCGGGGAACACTGAAGCTTTCTTT. It codes for CSAGNTEAFF.